The entry below describes one TCR beta chain. This clonotype came up a few times. There is no known antigen for this receptor. No base qualities exist here, and no much larger clone lies one base off it. For this chain, trimming is 6 bases at the V end and 5 bases at the J end, and the number of junction bases without a gene match is 10. Its CDR3 holds 14 amino acids, cysteine through phenylalanine. Only CDR3 DNA remains: 42 bases, in frame from the first base. From a lookup of the germline V gene (reference sequence), CDR1 and CDR2 are DFQATT and SNEGSKA. The source of the sample is a study of human T cells and chemical hapten exposure (dated by TCRdb to the early 2020s). A note on the overall study: For sensitization, 2% DPC in acetone was applied to a roughly 2 cm by roughly 2 cm area of upper inner arm skin. The study tracked peripheral blood TCR repertoire changes in vivo during primary and secondary sensitization to the hapten diphenylcyclopropenone (DPC) in alopecia patients. For TCR sequencing, blood came from about 29 alopecia patients at anywhere from one to four time points (pre-sensitization, 2, 6 and 24 weeks). Patient blood was sampled pre-sensitization (week 0) and at 2, 6 and about 24 weeks after DPC sensitization. Throughout the study period of around 24 weeks, patients also received therapeutic DPC doses to the scalp every week. The libraries were sequenced as a pool, and the TCR yield per sample differed mostly because of small variations in library volumes within the pool. Patch tests used Finn chambers with 0.01% DPC on the upper back, scored after 6 days by International Contact Dermatitis Research Group standards. The patient cohort, mostly female, included alopecia areata with under or over 50% scalp involvement, alopecia totalis and alopecia universalis. Here is what the overall study found, with its caveats: Patch test score correlated positively with the number of PT1 expanded TCRs, reaching significance at thresholds 8, 16 and 32 but not at 4. Alopecia, a presumed autoimmune disease, was present in all patients, so the immune response of the patients might differ from that of healthy individuals. Expanded TCRs formed significantly more large CDR3 similarity clusters than pre-sensitization or healthy control sets, consistent with antigen-driven responses. The number of TCRs above 1 in 1000 frequency did not change with DPC sensitization; there was no evidence of global repertoire structure alterations. After repeated subsampling, the strength of the expansion versus patch-test correlation and the threshold at which it became significant changed.

The library came from RACE. Sequenced on a NextSeq 500. During library preparation, unique molecular identifiers were attached to individual cDNA molecules so that TCRs could be counted quantitatively and reproducibly. For every blood RNA sample, sequencing covered both the TCR alpha and TCR beta chains. Per the original workflow: Samples had a median of roughly 100,000 TCRs, with a range from roughly 23,224 to 750,000. V, J and CDR3 annotation of the TCR reads was carried out using the Decombinator software suite. To make PS versus PT1 abundance plots, every sample was subsampled to the same number of TCRs (28,000). Expanded TCRs were defined as absent before sensitization and observed at least eight times at the 2-week time point. Through fastp at Q25 and MiXCR, TCRdb rebuilt clones from the public reads, retaining in-frame beta chains. One record per CDR3 amino acid sequence lists the most common genes and DNA. Here the V and J calls rest on TCRdb's processing, not on the authors' analysis. The sample table records about 190,000 distinct CDR3 sequences; 24% of these occur just once. Approximately 2.5% of the sample lies in the top ten.

Taken with the paper, the label for time point translates to: patch test 3, about 24 weeks after DPC sensitization. What this sample's treatment or condition label stands for: therapeutic diphenylcyclopropenone sensitization with weekly scalp DPC. At every patch-test visit, the blood draw took place before the patch test was put on. Eligible patients were aged 18 to 70, diagnosed with alopecia, deemed suitable for DPC therapy, and excluded if pregnant. Total RNA was isolated from unfractionated whole blood collected in Tempus Blood RNA tubes. The input for sequencing was whole blood, taken in connection with sensitization to the hapten diphenylcyclopropenone (DPC). Recombination linked TRBV20-1 to TRBJ1-1; 9 of the junction bases match TRBD1. The clonotype comes from a woman between 35 and 50 years old with alopecia areata. Some clones in this sample may be carry-over from other donors' samples. The sequence in DNA is TGCAGTGCCAGGCCTACAGGGGGCTTTACTGAAGCTTTCTTT. It codes for CSARPTGGFTEAFF.